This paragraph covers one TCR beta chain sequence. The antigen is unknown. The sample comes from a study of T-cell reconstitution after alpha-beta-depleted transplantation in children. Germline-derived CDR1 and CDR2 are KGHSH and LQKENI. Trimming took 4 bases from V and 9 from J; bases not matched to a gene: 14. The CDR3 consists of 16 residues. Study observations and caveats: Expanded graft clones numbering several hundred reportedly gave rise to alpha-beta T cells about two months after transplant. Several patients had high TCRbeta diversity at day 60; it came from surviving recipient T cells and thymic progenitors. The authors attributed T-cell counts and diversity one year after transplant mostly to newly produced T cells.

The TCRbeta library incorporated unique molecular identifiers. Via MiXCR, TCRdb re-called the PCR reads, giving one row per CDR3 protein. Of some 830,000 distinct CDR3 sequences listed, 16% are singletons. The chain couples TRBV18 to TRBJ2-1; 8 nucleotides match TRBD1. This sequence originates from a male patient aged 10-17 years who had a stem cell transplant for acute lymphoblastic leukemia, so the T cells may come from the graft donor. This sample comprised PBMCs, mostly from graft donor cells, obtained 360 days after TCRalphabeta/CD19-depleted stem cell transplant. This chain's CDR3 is CASSQLQGARSVEQFF. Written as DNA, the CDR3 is TGTGCCAGCTCACAACTCCAGGGGGCGCGGTCAGTTGAGCAGTTCTTC.